These 26 T cell receptor beta chains were all obtained from the same sample, sequenced in a study of CD8+CD57+ T cells in acquired aplastic anemia. The study profiled TCR beta VDJ and CDR3 using genomic DNA as template. TCRdb re-called the reads with MiXCR, one entry per CDR3 protein. Here the sample spans some 98,000 distinct CDR3 sequences, about 66% being singletons. Only patients with CD8+CD57+ cell expansion on flow cytometry were chosen for sequencing. Sample: sorted CD4+, CD8+, or CD8+CD57+ T cells (not recorded which) from PBMCs. The receptors derive from a human donor with aplastic anemia.

This sequence joins TRBV29-1 and TRBJ2-7; possible D gene TRBD1, 5 bases. In germline, CDR1 is SQVTM, CDR2 ANQGSEA. CDR3 size: 12 residues. V was cut by 7 bases and J by 1 base, with 11 bases left in between. CDR3 sequence: CSAKTESYEQYF. Here the CDR3 DNA reads TGCAGCGCAAAGACAGAATCCTACGAGCAGTACTTC.

This clonotype was observed a few times. The rearrangement links TRBV20-1 to TRBJ1-2, with TRBD1 as a possible D gene (5 bases). V lost 2 bases and J 3 bases, leaving 10 bases between the germline ends. CDR1 is DFQATT and CDR2 is SNEGSKA in the germline V gene (reference sequence). The CDR3 totals 13 residues. The CDR3 DNA is TGCAGTGCTAGATCGGGCAGGGACTATGGCTACACCTTC. Its translation: CSARSGRDYGYTF.

For this clonotype: As the CDR3 is not closed by the conserved phenylalanine or tryptophan, this likely results from a read error. The V and J genes are TRBV19 and TRBJ2-3; D uncertain. This CDR3 is built from 12 residues. V was cut by 4 bases and J by 4 bases, with 6 bases left in between. Germline V gene data show CDR1 as LNHDA and CDR2 as SQIVND (reference sequence). CDR3 bases: TGTGCCAGTAGTAGGGTTTCAGATACGCAGTATCTT. It specifies CASSRVSDTQYL.

The chain couples TRBV5-1 to TRBJ2-2; possible D gene TRBD2, 5 bases. Germline CDR1 and CDR2: SGHRS and YFSETQ. The CDR3 extends over 14 amino acids. Trimming pared 3 bases from V and 0 bases from J, leaving 6 bases between. The chain's CDR3 is CASSSGTNTGELFF. In nucleotides, the CDR3 is TGCGCCAGCAGCTCCGGGACGAACACCGGGGAGCTGTTTTTT.

The rearrangement joins TRBV20-1 to TRBJ1-5; D is uncertain. Germline assignment: CDR1 DFQATT and CDR2 SNEGSKA (reference sequence). The V gene lost 0 bases and the J gene lost 4 bases, with 10 bases spanning the gap. CDR3 length equals 14 residues. Here the CDR3 DNA reads TGCAGTGCTAGAGATTGGCGAATTAATCAGCCCCAGCATTTT. Residues: CSARDWRINQPQHF.

The chain combines TRBV7-9 with TRBJ2-3; D is uncertain. The CDR3 contains 11 residues. Trimming pared 2 bases from V and 9 bases from J, leaving 6 bases between. Germline V gene sequence: CDR1 SEHNR, CDR2 FQNEAQ (reference sequence). CDR3 nucleotide sequence: TGTGCCAGCAGCTTACAGGTAACGCAGTATTTT. Its translation: CASSLQVTQYF.

The CDR3 DNA reads TGTGCTAGTGACAACCCAGGGACAGGGGGCCAAGAGACCCAGTACTTC. This sequence encodes CASDNPGTGGQETQYF. The gene calls are TRBV12-5 and TRBJ2-5; 11 positions agree with TRBD1. The CDR3 is 16 amino acids. The V gene end was trimmed by 7 bases and the J gene end by 1 base; junction bases not matched to a gene: 8. The germline CDR1 and CDR2 sequences are LGHNT and FRNRAP.

This chain connects TRBV7-8 to TRBJ2-7; 8 nucleotides line up with TRBD1. After removal of 5 bases from V and 5 bases from J, the junction contained 5 bases not matched to a gene. Per germline, CDR1 SGHVS and CDR2 FQNEAQ. The CDR3 has 13 amino acids. Here the CDR3 reads CASSQGQGHEQYF. CDR3 sequence (DNA): TGTGCCAGCAGCCAAGGACAGGGCCACGAGCAGTACTTC.

This chain uses TRBV15 with TRBJ2-7; 9 nucleotides line up with TRBD2. This CDR3 is 15 amino acids long. V shed 1 base, J shed 6 bases, and the junction held 7 bases outside the gene matches. Per germline, CDR1 LNHNV and CDR2 YYDKDF (reference sequence). This chain's CDR3 is CATSRVSGRAIEQYF. In DNA form, the CDR3 reads TGTGCCACCAGCAGAGTTAGCGGGAGAGCTATCGAGCAGTACTTC.

The V and J genes are TRBV10-3 and TRBJ1-1; D ambiguous. Germline V gene sequence: CDR1 ENHRY, CDR2 SYGVKD. There are 13 residues in the CDR3. Trimming took off 4 bases at V and 7 bases at J, with 13 bases between the two ends. This CDR3 reads CAISVGPPYEAFF. For the CDR3, the DNA is TGTGCCATCAGTGTAGGGCCTCCTTATGAAGCTTTCTTT.

The genes are TRBV10-2 and TRBJ2-7, with D uncertain. Germline V gene lookup returns CDR1 WSHSY and CDR2 SAAADI. The CDR3 runs 14 residues. The ends were cut back, 2 bases at V and 2 bases at J, with 10 bases in the middle. CDR3 residues: CASSEIGIPYEQYF. For the CDR3, the DNA is TGCGCCAGCAGTGAGATAGGGATACCCTACGAGCAGTACTTC.

The V and J genes are TRBV10-3 and TRBJ2-2, with TRBD1 matching 8 bases. In germline, CDR1 is ENHRY, CDR2 SYGVKD. Trimming cost V 6 bases and J 3 bases; bases outside gene matches: 9. The CDR3 is made up of 16 amino acids. The CDR3 nucleotides read TGTGCCATCAGAATTTCGGGACAGGCCGACACCGGGGAGCTGTTTTTT. It encodes CAIRISGQADTGELFF.

In DNA, the CDR3 is TGCGCCAGCAGCTTGTTGTCAGCCGAGCAGTACTTC. Residues: CASSLLSAEQYF. The J gene is TRBJ2-7, the V gene TRBV5-1; D gene ambiguous. The CDR3 has 12 amino acids. Germline loops: CDR1 SGHRS, CDR2 YFSETQ. Trimming shortened V by 1 base and J by 6 bases, and 8 bases separated the two germline ends.

The J gene is TRBJ2-7, the V gene TRBV7-2, with D unresolved. This CDR3 region has 13 residues. Trimming took off 3 bases at V and 2 bases at J, with 8 bases between the two ends. CDR1 and CDR2 (germline): SGHTA, FQGNSA. The CDR3 nucleotides read TGTGCCAGCAGCTTTAAGGACCCCTACGAGCAGTACTTC. It yields the protein CASSFKDPYEQYF.

The rearrangement links TRBV7-3 to TRBJ2-1, with 13 nucleotides matching TRBD2. This CDR3 contains 16 residues. Germline lookup yields CDR1 SGHTA and CDR2 FQGTGA. The V and J ends lost 6 bases and 4 bases, in that order; junction bases with no gene match: 6. The CDR3 protein is CASRPPGLAGYNEQFF. The CDR3 DNA is TGTGCCAGCAGACCACCGGGACTAGCGGGATACAATGAGCAGTTCTTC.

This clonotype was detected only once. The V gene is TRBV7-4, the J gene TRBJ2-7, with a weak D call TRBD2 (6 bases). The CDR3 consists of 14 residues. Germline-derived CDR1 and CDR2 are SGHVT and SQSDAQ. Trimming stripped 1 base from V and 5 bases from J, with 12 bases between. CDR3 DNA sequence: TGTGCCAGCAGCTTAGGGCGGGACCCCCACGAGCAGTACTTC. This sequence encodes CASSLGRDPHEQYF.

The chain employs TRBV11-2 and TRBJ1-6, with TRBD1 matching 10 bases. The germline V gene has CDR1 SGHAT and CDR2 FQNNGV. The CDR3 runs 13 residues. With V trimmed by 1 base and J by 12 bases, 0 bases remained unmatched. CDR3 bases: TGTGCCAGCAGCTTAGGGACAGGGGGACCCCTCCACTTT. Amino acids: CASSLGTGGPLHF.

The sample holds many counts of this clonotype. The J gene is TRBJ2-1, the V gene TRBV7-6; TRBD1 matches at 8 bases. Germline CDR1 is SGHVS and CDR2 is FNYEAQ. V lost 1 base and J lost 2; bases outside the gene matches: 1. CDR3 length: 15 residues. The CDR3 sequence: CASSLETGAYNEQFF. DNA of the CDR3: TGTGCCAGCAGCTTAGAGACAGGGGCCTACAATGAGCAGTTCTTC.

The chain links TRBV20-1 to TRBJ2-3; TRBD1 agrees at 7 bases. The junction had 9 bases not matched to a gene; V was cut back by 3 bases and J by 0 bases. The CDR3 runs 16 residues. From germline, CDR1 is DFQATT and CDR2 SNEGSKA (reference sequence). The CDR3 nucleotides are TGCAGTGCTAGGAGGGGGCGGACGACTAGCACAGATACGCAGTATTTT. This translates into CSARRGRTTSTDTQYF.

In this sample, this clonotype turned up once. The chain has TRBV24-1 and TRBJ2-1; 7 bases agree with TRBD2. The CDR3 has 18 residues. Per the germline V gene, CDR1 is KGHDR and CDR2 is SFDVKD. V lost 6 bases, J lost 0 bases, and 13 bases stayed unmatched. The CDR3 here is CATSLTTQRDSSYNEQFF. As DNA, the CDR3 is TGTGCCACCAGTCTAACTACACAGCGGGATAGCTCCTACAATGAGCAGTTCTTC.

The chain joins TRBV20-1 to TRBJ2-1; D call uncertain. CDR1 is DFQATT and CDR2 is SNEGSKA in the germline V gene (reference sequence). This CDR3 has 14 residues. V lost 1 base and J lost 6, with 13 bases in between. The CDR3 coding sequence is TGCAGTGCTAGAGGTGCGGCTTCGGGCAATGAGCAGTTCTTC. This sequence encodes CSARGAASGNEQFF.

This clonotype was seen ten or more times. The rearrangement joins TRBV29-1 to TRBJ2-1; 8 nucleotides match TRBD1. The CDR3 has 16 residues. CDR1 and CDR2 from the germline V gene are SQVTM and ANQGSEA. After removal of 4 bases from V and 8 bases from J, the junction contained 16 bases not matched to a gene. The CDR3 is CSVGGFIGTGPDEQFF. The CDR3 coding sequence is TGCAGCGTTGGAGGTTTTATCGGGACAGGACCCGATGAGCAGTTCTTC.

The J gene is TRBJ2-1, the V gene TRBV11-1, with 10 bases matching TRBD2. Germline CDR1 SGHAT, CDR2 FQDESV (reference sequence). After removal of 3 bases from V and 10 bases from J, the junction contained 6 bases not matched to a gene. This CDR3 contains 14 residues. The CDR3 bases are TGTGCCAGCAGCTTCCAGACTAGCGGGCCGGAGCAGTTCTTC. Protein product: CASSFQTSGPEQFF.

The table lists this clonotype with a few counts. V is TRBV20-1 and J is TRBJ2-2, with a weak D call TRBD1 (6 bases). This CDR3 spans 12 amino acids. CDR1 is DFQATT and CDR2 is SNEGSKA in the germline V gene (reference sequence). V lost 3 bases and J 8 bases, leaving 10 bases between the germline ends. For the CDR3, the DNA is TGCAGTGCTAGCAGGGGTAGTGGGGAGCTGTTTTTT. Translating gives CSASRGSGELFF.

This clonotype was seen more than once but under ten times. The V and J genes are TRBV20-1 and TRBJ2-1, with D unclear. This CDR3 is built from 12 residues. Trimming shortened V by 5 bases and J by 8 bases, and 13 bases separated the two germline ends. Germline V gene data show CDR1 as DFQATT and CDR2 as SNEGSKA (reference sequence). Here the CDR3 DNA reads TGCAGTGCTTGGACCGGGTCGGATGAGCAGTTCTTC. Amino acid sequence: CSAWTGSDEQFF.

The chain links TRBV20-1 to TRBJ2-3; D gene ambiguous. This CDR3 is built from 16 residues. The germline V and J ends were trimmed by 3 bases and 4 bases, with 20 bases remaining between them. Per germline, CDR1 DFQATT and CDR2 SNEGSKA (reference sequence). CDR3 nucleotides: TGCAGTGCTAGGAGTTCCGGGCCGAGAAAGGCAGATACGCAGTATTTT. Protein: CSARSSGPRKADTQYF.